The clone carrying this T cell receptor beta chain is classed as medium-sized. The V and J ends lost 4 bases and 5 bases, in that order; junction bases with no gene match: 14. The germline gives CDR1 LGHNA, CDR2 YSLEER. The CDR3 covers 17 residues. The source of the sample is a study of cytomegalovirus exposure and HLA in healthy donors. With 60 Vbeta and 13 Jbeta primers, the PCR was carried out. Only in-frame clones appear in the TCRdb table, and some are missing; sequencing was by immunoSEQ multiplex PCR. The sample carries some 85,000 clones, roughly 78% recorded once. This sequence originates from a woman aged 35 to 49 in good health and CMV-seropositive. Source material: PBMCs. This chain connects TRBV4-3 to TRBJ2-1, with 7 positions matching TRBD1. The CDR3 DNA reads as TGCGCCAGCAGCCCTCAAAGACAGGGTTACTTCGACAATGAGCAGTTCTTC. Translating it yields CASSPQRQGYFDNEQFF.